The 21 T cell receptor beta chains listed next were all sequenced from one sample in a study of T-cell memory formation after mild COVID-19. TCRdb passed the 5' RACE reads through MiXCR, listing each CDR3 protein once. The top ten clones hold 20% to 25% of a sample with some 450,000 distinct CDR3 sequences, roughly 17% of them seen once. The sequencing input was PBMCs or a T cell subset sorted from them (not recorded which). The receptors originated from a young man who had mild COVID-19 (a few samples of this study predate the infection). Cell type and time point are not known.

V is TRBV5-6 and J is TRBJ2-7; 11 bases are a match to TRBD2. The CDR3 loop spans 16 amino acids. The J segment lost 3 bases and the V segment lost 0 bases, leaving 5 bases of the junction unmatched. Germline lookup yields CDR1 SGHDT and CDR2 YYEEEE. The DNA of the CDR3 is TGTGCCAGCAGCTTGGACCAACTAGCGGGGGTCTACGAGCAGTACTTC. Encoded protein: CASSLDQLAGVYEQYF.

This clonotype appeared a few times. This chain uses TRBV12-3 or TRBV12-4 with TRBJ2-3, with 8 bases identical to TRBD1. This CDR3 comprises 16 residues. The J segment lost 5 bases and the V segment lost 5 bases, leaving 12 bases of the junction unmatched. This CDR3 reads CASSPTRQGTGDTQYF. CDR3 DNA sequence: TGTGCCAGCAGTCCCACGCGACAGGGGACTGGAGATACGCAGTATTTT.

The V gene is TRBV28, the J gene TRBJ2-7, with unresolved D. The CDR3 runs 14 residues. Trimming cost V 6 bases and J 2 bases, with 14 bases left between them. Per germline, CDR1 MDHEN and CDR2 SYDVKM. This CDR3 reads CASSPHDGTYEQYV. DNA of the CDR3: TGTGCCAGCAGCCCCCATGACGGAACCTACGAGCAGTACGTC.

Worth noting for this clonotype: A junction boundary mismatches the germline segment, possibly from a read error. This chain links TRBV12-3 or TRBV12-4 with TRBJ1-2, with D possibly matching TRBD1 (5 bases). This CDR3 is built from 16 residues. CDR3 sequence: CASRSPDSPYNYGYTF. The DNA for the CDR3 is TGCGCCAGCAGGTCCCCCGACAGCCCTTATAACTATGGCTACACCTTC.

The DNA for the CDR3 is TGTGCCAGCAGCGCCCGGGACAGGGTGTTTCTTTCCACAGATACGCAGTATTTT. Translating gives CASSARDRVFLSTDTQYF. V is TRBV4-2 and J is TRBJ2-3; 9 nucleotides align to TRBD1. Germline V gene data show CDR1 as LGHNA and CDR2 as YNFKEQ. CDR3 length equals 18 residues. Trimming at V came to 5 bases and at J to 2 bases, leaving 14 bases not matched to a gene.

A single count supports this clonotype. The chain has TRBV7-9 and TRBJ1-1; possibly TRBD1 for D (6 bases). Trimming took off 5 bases at V and 10 bases at J, with 14 bases between the two ends. The CDR3 extends over 12 amino acids. Germline loops: CDR1 SEHNR, CDR2 FQNEAQ (reference sequence). The CDR3 here is CASSGGGIGAFF. The CDR3 bases are TGTGCCAGCAGCGGGGGGGGCATCGGAGCTTTCTTT.

The chain has TRBV24-1 and TRBJ2-7; 8 bases fit TRBD1. Unmatched junction bases numbered 2, after V lost 5 bases and J lost 3 bases. Germline V gives CDR1 KGHDR, CDR2 SFDVKD. The CDR3 contains 13 residues. The CDR3 DNA sequence: TGTGCCACCAGTGGGACAGGGTACTACGAGCAGTACGTC. This sequence encodes CATSGTGYYEQYV.

This chain uses TRBV7-2 with TRBJ1-6; possible D gene TRBD1, 5 bases. Trimming took off 5 bases at V and 13 bases at J, with 15 bases between the two ends. In germline, CDR1 is SGHTA, CDR2 FQGNSA. The CDR3 is 13 residues long. CDR3 region: CASSPVGRFPLHF. The CDR3 coding sequence is TGTGCCAGCAGCCCGGTGGGGCGTTTTCCCCTCCACTTT.

This sequence joins TRBV4-3 and TRBJ1-4, with D perhaps matching TRBD1 (5 bases). The CDR3 runs to 13 residues. Germline-derived CDR1 and CDR2 are LGHNA and YSLEER. V was trimmed by 4 bases and J by 11 bases, leaving 14 bases between them. CDR3 DNA: TGCGCCAGCAGCCCCGAGGCCCGGGGGAAACTGTTTTTT. This gives the protein CASSPEARGKLFF.

This rearrangement joins TRBV4-3 to TRBJ2-6, with 7 positions matching TRBD1. The germline CDR1 and CDR2 sequences are LGHNA and YSLEER. This CDR3 comprises 18 residues. V trimming: 3 bases; J trimming: 1 base; junction bases outside the gene matches: 9. CDR3 bases: TGCGCCAGCAGCCATGAACCTGGGACAGCGTCTGGGGCCAACGTCCTGACTTTC. This translates into CASSHEPGTASGANVLTF.

This clonotype was detected a few times. The gene calls are TRBV7-2 and TRBJ2-3, with 9 bases fitting TRBD2. CDR3 length: 14 amino acids. Germline-derived CDR1 and CDR2 are SGHTA and FQGNSA. Trimming took 7 bases from V and 6 from J; bases not matched to a gene: 8. CDR3 DNA: TGTGCCAGCAAGTTGGATAGCGGGGGTGATACGCAGTATTTT. This gives the protein CASKLDSGGDTQYF. Based on the CDR3 plus reference TRBV7-2 and TRBJ2-3, the full variable domain is GAGVSQSPSNKVTEKGKDVELRCDPISGHTALYWYRQSLGQGLEFLIYFQGNSAPDKSGLPSDRFSAERTGGSVSTLTIQRTQQEDSAVYLCASKLDSGGDTQYFGPGTRLTVL.

In this sample, this clonotype turned up many times. The chain links TRBV5-1 to TRBJ1-1; D is unclear. This CDR3 has 14 amino acids. Germline assignment: CDR1 SGHRS and CDR2 YFSETQ. V was trimmed by 0 bases and J by 1 base, leaving 7 bases between them. The CDR3, as DNA: TGCGCCAGCAGCTTGGGGCCAGGGAACACTGAAGCTTTCTTT. Translated, it gives CASSLGPGNTEAFF. Based on the CDR3 plus reference TRBV5-1 and TRBJ1-1, the full variable domain is KAGVTQTPRYLIKTRGQQVTLSCSPISGHRSVSWYQQTPGQGLQFLFEYFSETQRNKGNFPGRFSGRQFSNSRSEMNVSTLELGDSALYLCASSLGPGNTEAFFGQGTRLTVV.

J is TRBJ2-1 and V is TRBV5-1; D gene ambiguous. Per the germline V gene, CDR1 is SGHRS and CDR2 is YFSETQ. Trimming took off 1 base at V and 0 bases at J, with 14 bases between the two ends. The CDR3 has 17 residues. The CDR3 sequence is CASSLMGGPSSYNEQFF. The CDR3 region has the DNA TGCGCCAGCAGCTTGATGGGTGGCCCTAGCTCCTACAATGAGCAGTTCTTC.

The rearrangement joins TRBV20-1 to TRBJ1-4, with 7 bases lining up with TRBD1. V lost 5 bases, J lost 0 bases, and 3 bases stayed unmatched. The CDR3 loop spans 14 amino acids. Germline assignment: CDR1 DFQATT and CDR2 SNEGSKA (reference sequence). CDR3 loop: CSAGTVATNEKLFF. The CDR3 DNA is TGCAGTGCTGGGACAGTCGCAACTAATGAAAAACTGTTTTTT.

This clonotype showed up just a few times. The V and J genes are TRBV6-5 and TRBJ1-2; tentatively, D is TRBD1 (6 bases). The V end lost 5 bases, the J end lost 14 bases, and 21 bases lay between the germline ends. Germline CDR1 and CDR2: MNHEY and SVGAGI. This CDR3 spans 13 amino acids. The CDR3 sequence is CASSPQRGAEDTF. For the CDR3, the DNA is TGTGCCAGCAGTCCCCAGCGGGGGGCCGAGGATACCTTC.

V gene TRBV7-9 combines with J gene TRBJ2-5; a possible D gene is TRBD1 (5 bases). Trimming took off 5 bases at V and 2 bases at J, with 12 bases between the two ends. Germline lookup yields CDR1 SEHNR and CDR2 FQNEAQ (reference sequence). The CDR3 spans 14 residues. The CDR3 reads CASSLNKGQETQYF. The CDR3 DNA sequence: TGTGCCAGCAGCCTCAATAAGGGGCAAGAGACCCAGTACTTC.

This clonotype was found a few times. The V gene is TRBV30, the J gene TRBJ2-1; the D is unclear. Trimming removed 0 bases from V and 5 bases from J, with 8 bases in between. Germline V gene lookup returns CDR1 GTSNPN and CDR2 SVGIG (reference sequence). This CDR3 contains 13 residues. Here the CDR3 DNA reads TGTGCCTGGAGTGTTGACTTCAACAATGAGCAGTTCTTC. Its translation is CAWSVDFNNEQFF.

V and J are TRBV12-3 or TRBV12-4 and TRBJ1-5, with unresolved D. Trimming took off 3 bases at V and 6 bases at J, with 12 bases between the two ends. The CDR3 loop spans 14 amino acids. The DNA of the CDR3 is TGTGCCAGCAGTTTTCATGAGGGAGGTCAGCCCCAGCATTTT. As protein: CASSFHEGGQPQHF.

The chain couples TRBV12-3 or TRBV12-4 to TRBJ2-2; no definite D call. The CDR3 extends over 14 amino acids. Trimming left V 5 bases short and J 6 bases short, with 13 bases between. CDR3 bases: TGTGCCAGCAGTACCCGCCCTGGGGCCGGGGAGCTGTTTTTT. Amino acid sequence: CASSTRPGAGELFF.

This clonotype was counted a few times. This chain connects TRBV7-2 to TRBJ1-6; 8 positions match TRBD1. Germline V lookup: CDR1 SGHTA, CDR2 FQGNSA. The J segment lost 7 bases and the V segment lost 5 bases, leaving 7 bases of the junction unmatched. The CDR3 spans 15 residues. CDR3 sequence: CASSLRQGRNSPLHF. The CDR3 DNA reads TGTGCCAGCAGCCTAAGACAGGGGAGGAATTCACCCCTCCACTTT.

This clonotype has a handful of counts. V gene TRBV19 combines with J gene TRBJ1-1; D not certain. Trimming took off 3 bases at V and 2 bases at J, with 7 bases between the two ends. This CDR3 is built from 13 residues. In germline, CDR1 is LNHDA, CDR2 SQIVND (reference sequence). The CDR3 DNA reads TGTGCCAGTAGTATCCTGGGAAACACTGAAGCTTTCTTT. The encoded protein is CASSILGNTEAFF.